Below, 24 T cell receptor beta chains from the same sample are listed, as sequenced in a study of CD8+ T cells in alopecia areata. RNA was extracted and reverse transcribed into cDNA as the sequencing template. The data were produced by immunoSEQ multiplex PCR, yet TCRdb's version contains in-frame clones alone and is incomplete. The data contain about 140,000 clones, around four fifths of them singletons. Described treatment: oral pan-JAK inhibitor, 5-10 mg twice daily. Sequenced material: CD8+ T cells sorted from blood, taken at week 4, from a patient treated with tofacitinib. The source is a human donor with alopecia areata.

V gene TRBV29-1 combines with J gene TRBJ2-7, with 11 positions matching TRBD1. CDR1 SQVTM and CDR2 ANQGSEA come from the germline V gene. This CDR3 is 14 amino acids long. Germline trimming cut 7 bases from V and 5 bases from J; bases unmatched to any gene: 10. The CDR3 spells CSAWTGGLSDEQYF. CDR3 DNA: TGCAGCGCCTGGACAGGGGGCTTGTCGGACGAGCAGTACTTC.

This sequence joins TRBV6-5 and TRBJ2-5; TRBD1 might be the D (5 bases). The CDR3 contains 12 residues. Trimming removed 6 bases at V and 5 bases at J, with 10 bases between. Germline assignment: CDR1 MNHEY and CDR2 SVGAGI. Here the CDR3 reads CASRSGLETQYF. The CDR3 nucleotides are TGTGCCAGCAGATCAGGGCTGGAGACCCAGTACTTC.

A single count supports this clone. Other DNA sequences of this sample code for an identical CDR3. CDR3 bases: TGTGCCAGCAGCCCTGCACCGAGGCTGGGGGGCACTGAAGCTTTCTTT. Protein: CASSPAPRLGGTEAFF. The chain links TRBV7-9 to TRBJ1-1, with D perhaps matching TRBD1 (5 bases). Trimming cost V 5 bases and J 4 bases, with 20 bases left between them. CDR1 SEHNR and CDR2 FQNEAQ come from the germline V gene (reference sequence). This CDR3 has 16 amino acids.

This clone was seen just once. This chain links TRBV7-9 with TRBJ1-1; TRBD1 matches 7 bases. Germline CDR1 is SEHNR and CDR2 is FQNEAQ (reference sequence). The CDR3 totals 13 residues. The J segment lost 7 bases and the V segment lost 4 bases, leaving 6 bases of the junction unmatched. The CDR3 DNA is TGTGCCAGCAGCTCGCCGAGGGACAGTGAAGCTTTCTTT. Translated: CASSSPRDSEAFF. Combining the CDR3 with reference TRBV7-9 and TRBJ1-1 gives the whole variable domain DTGVSQNPRHKITKRGQNVTFRCDPISEHNRLYWYRQTLGQGPEFLTYFQNEAQLEKSRLLSDRFSAERPKGSFSTLEIQRTEQGDSAMYLCASSSPRDSEAFFGQGTRLTVV.

A note on this clone: A much larger clonotype is one base distant, so this may be a read error. This sequence joins TRBV11-2 and TRBJ2-7; D is unclear. Trimming removed 5 bases at V and 3 bases at J, with 11 bases between. Per germline, CDR1 SGHAT and CDR2 FQNNGV. The CDR3 runs to 13 residues. The CDR3 region has the DNA TGTGCCAGCAGCCGAACGGCAGGCTACGAGCAGTACTTC. Amino acid sequence: CASSRTAGYEQYF.

The chain is built from TRBV4-3 and TRBJ1-1; unclear D gene. V lost 0 bases, J lost 1 base, and 9 bases lay in between. The CDR3 extends over 15 amino acids. The V gene's germline CDR1 is LGHNA and CDR2 YSLEER. This chain's CDR3 is CASSQDYRGNTEAFF. CDR3 DNA: TGCGCCAGCAGCCAAGATTACAGAGGGAACACTGAAGCTTTCTTT.

This chain joins TRBV4-2 and TRBJ2-5, with 9 bases matching TRBD2. This CDR3 spans 14 amino acids. Germline CDR1 and CDR2: LGHNA and YNFKEQ. J lost 4 bases, V lost 2 bases, and 2 bases had no gene match. The CDR3 DNA follows: TGTGCCAGCAGCCAACTTAGCGGGGGAGAGACCCAGTACTTC. This gives the protein CASSQLSGGETQYF.

This clone has a single count. V usage is TRBV30 and J usage is TRBJ2-7; no definite D call. The V gene's germline CDR1 is GTSNPN and CDR2 SVGIG (reference sequence). Between the trimmed V and J ends, which lost 2 bases and 0 bases, there was a span of 5 bases. The CDR3 is made up of 12 amino acids. CDR3 sequence (DNA): TGTGCCTGGAGTCTCCACTCCTACGAGCAGTACTTC. Amino acids: CAWSLHSYEQYF.

V usage is TRBV7-6 and J usage is TRBJ2-7, with D perhaps matching TRBD1 (5 bases). This CDR3 is 15 amino acids long. Germline-derived CDR1 and CDR2 are SGHVS and FNYEAQ. Deletions cut 0 bases from V and 5 bases from J, with 14 bases between. CDR3 region: CASSLAMGPADEQYF. The CDR3, as DNA: TGTGCCAGCAGCTTAGCGATGGGGCCTGCGGACGAGCAGTACTTC.

The chain combines TRBV7-2 with TRBJ2-1; 8 nucleotides agree with TRBD1. The trim removed 4 bases at V and 7 bases at J, leaving 9 bases unmatched. CDR3 length: 15 amino acids. The germline CDR1 and CDR2 sequences are SGHTA and FQGNSA. The CDR3 spells CASSSWSGGFNEQFF. The CDR3 coding sequence is TGTGCCAGCAGCTCCTGGTCAGGGGGCTTTAATGAGCAGTTCTTC. The entire variable domain, with the rest obtained from reference TRBV7-2 and TRBJ2-1, is as follows: GAGVSQSPSNKVTEKGKDVELRCDPISGHTALYWYRQSLGQGLEFLIYFQGNSAPDKSGLPSDRFSAERTGGSVSTLTIQRTQQEDSAVYLCASSSWSGGFNEQFFGPGTRLTVL.

V usage is TRBV23-1 and J usage is TRBJ2-7; 8 nucleotides match TRBD1. TRBV23-1 is an open reading frame whose function is uncertain. V was clipped by 4 bases and J by 1 base; unmatched bases: 9. The length of the CDR3 is 16 residues. CDR3 region: CASSRFGQGESYEQYF. CDR3 nucleotides: TGCGCCAGCAGTCGGTTTGGACAGGGCGAGTCCTACGAGCAGTACTTC.

This rearrangement joins TRBV9 to TRBJ2-7; the match to TRBD2 covers 8 bases. The length of the CDR3 is 16 residues. CDR1 is SGDLS and CDR2 is YYNGEE in the germline V gene. Trimming took 1 base from V and 5 from J; bases not matched to a gene: 11. In DNA, the CDR3 is TGTGCCAGCAGCGTATTCAGTGGACTAGCTCTGCACGAGCAGTACTTC. This translates into CASSVFSGLALHEQYF.

The chain employs TRBV6-5 and TRBJ2-2; D call uncertain. There are 14 residues in the CDR3. V was shortened by 0 bases and J by 5 bases, with 7 bases between the two germline ends. Germline V lookup: CDR1 MNHEY, CDR2 SVGAGI. The CDR3 region is CASSYSRETGELFF. DNA of the CDR3: TGTGCCAGCAGTTACTCGAGAGAAACCGGGGAGCTGTTTTTT.

The table lists this clone with a count of one. At one boundary the junction diverges from the germline segment, which might be a read error. The chain is built from TRBV30 and TRBJ1-1; D is uncertain. Germline values: CDR1 GTSNPN, CDR2 SVGIG (reference sequence). This CDR3 contains 11 residues. CDR3: CAWRWGTLTIF. CDR3 in DNA: TGTGCCTGGAGATGGGGAACACTGACAATCTTT. Full variable domain (outside the CDR3, taken from reference TRBV30 and TRBJ1-1): SQTIHQWPATLVQPVGSPLSLECTVEGTSNPNLYWYRQAAGRGLQLLFYSVGIGQISSEVPQNLSASRPQDRQFILSSKKLLLSDSGFYLCAWRWGTLTIFGQGTRLTVV.

This clone was recorded once. This chain uses TRBV6-5 with TRBJ1-4, with 8 bases lining up with TRBD1. The V gene end was trimmed by 5 bases and the J gene end by 5 bases; junction bases not matched to a gene: 4. CDR1 is MNHEY, CDR2 SVGAGI, per germline. The CDR3 contains 14 residues. CDR3: CASSGQGANEKLFF. DNA for the CDR3: TGTGCCAGCAGTGGACAGGGCGCGAATGAAAAACTGTTTTTT.

The J gene is TRBJ2-1, the V gene TRBV5-1; D is possibly TRBD2 (5 bases). The germline V gene has CDR1 SGHRS and CDR2 YFSETQ. The V gene lost 5 bases and the J gene lost 0 bases, with 21 bases spanning the gap. CDR3 size: 18 residues. The CDR3 loop is CASRQTGLGPSSYNEQFF. CDR3 DNA sequence: TGCGCCAGCAGGCAAACCGGACTCGGCCCGAGCTCCTACAATGAGCAGTTCTTC. The full variable domain, in which reference TRBV5-1 and TRBJ2-1 provide the parts outside the CDR3, is KAGVTQTPRYLIKTRGQQVTLSCSPISGHRSVSWYQQTPGQGLQFLFEYFSETQRNKGNFPGRFSGRQFSNSRSEMNVSTLELGDSALYLCASRQTGLGPSSYNEQFFGPGTRLTVL.

The chain combines TRBV9 with TRBJ2-7, with 8 bases lining up with TRBD2. The CDR3 extends over 15 amino acids. V lost 0 bases and J lost 4; bases outside the gene matches: 6. Per germline, CDR1 SGDLS and CDR2 YYNGEE. CDR3: CASSVAGGPGYEQYF. The DNA of the CDR3 is TGTGCCAGCAGCGTAGCGGGGGGGCCGGGGTACGAGCAGTACTTC.

The chain combines TRBV11-2 with TRBJ2-7; 7 nucleotides line up with TRBD1. V trimming: 1 base; J trimming: 3 bases; junction bases outside the gene matches: 3. The CDR3 totals 14 residues. Germline V gives CDR1 SGHAT, CDR2 FQNNGV. The DNA of the CDR3 is TGTGCCAGCAGCTTAGGGGGACAGATCTACGAGCAGTACTTC. This gives the protein CASSLGGQIYEQYF.

The genes are TRBV7-2 and TRBJ1-5, with TRBD1 matching over 7 bases. V trimming: 0 bases; J trimming: 5 bases; junction bases outside the gene matches: 7. Germline values: CDR1 SGHTA, CDR2 FQGNSA. CDR3 length: 16 amino acids. CDR3 DNA sequence: TGTGCCAGCAGCTTAGCGCCTACAGGGGCTCATCAGCCCCAGCATTTT. Encoded protein: CASSLAPTGAHQPQHF.

V and J are TRBV2 and TRBJ2-7; 7 nucleotides agree with TRBD1. The CDR3 covers 13 residues. V trimming: 8 bases; J trimming: 2 bases; junction bases outside the gene matches: 6. Germline lookup yields CDR1 SNHLY and CDR2 FYNNEI. The CDR3 DNA is TGTGCCAGCCGCAGACAGGGAACCTACGAGCAGTACTTC. Encoded protein: CASRRQGTYEQYF.

The rearrangement joins TRBV29-1 to TRBJ2-5; 7 bases fit TRBD2. The end of the DNA is better explained by TRBJ2-7, so the J call may be wrong. Germline V CDR1 and CDR2: SQVTM, ANQGSEA. There are 13 residues in the CDR3. The CDR3, as DNA: TGCAGCGTGACTAGCCCCAGCTCCTACGAGCAGTACTTC. Its translation: CSVTSPSSYEQYF.

The CDR3 nucleotides read TGTGCCAGCAGTTACTCTCGGGGTCTGGGCACAGATACGCAGTATTTT. Amino acids: CASSYSRGLGTDTQYF. This rearrangement joins TRBV6-5 to TRBJ2-3, with D possibly being TRBD2 (5 bases). CDR1 MNHEY and CDR2 SVGAGI come from the germline V gene. V lost 0 bases and J lost 1, with 11 bases in between. The CDR3 contains 16 residues.

V gene TRBV6-5 combines with J gene TRBJ2-1, with unresolved D. CDR3 length: 13 amino acids. Germline CDR1 MNHEY, CDR2 SVGAGI. The V gene lost 2 bases and the J gene lost 3 bases, with 5 bases spanning the gap. The CDR3, as DNA: TGTGCCAGCAGTTACGTAGACTACAATGAGCAGTTCTTC. As protein: CASSYVDYNEQFF.

The chain has TRBV9 and TRBJ1-4; 8 bases fit TRBD1. CDR3 length equals 15 residues. The V segment lost 4 bases and the J segment 11 bases; nucleotides outside the gene matches: 13. The germline V gene encodes CDR1 SGDLS and CDR2 YYNGEE. The CDR3 nucleotides are TGTGCCAGCAGCCTCGGGACAGGTTTACACGAGAAACTGTTTTTT. Translating gives CASSLGTGLHEKLFF.